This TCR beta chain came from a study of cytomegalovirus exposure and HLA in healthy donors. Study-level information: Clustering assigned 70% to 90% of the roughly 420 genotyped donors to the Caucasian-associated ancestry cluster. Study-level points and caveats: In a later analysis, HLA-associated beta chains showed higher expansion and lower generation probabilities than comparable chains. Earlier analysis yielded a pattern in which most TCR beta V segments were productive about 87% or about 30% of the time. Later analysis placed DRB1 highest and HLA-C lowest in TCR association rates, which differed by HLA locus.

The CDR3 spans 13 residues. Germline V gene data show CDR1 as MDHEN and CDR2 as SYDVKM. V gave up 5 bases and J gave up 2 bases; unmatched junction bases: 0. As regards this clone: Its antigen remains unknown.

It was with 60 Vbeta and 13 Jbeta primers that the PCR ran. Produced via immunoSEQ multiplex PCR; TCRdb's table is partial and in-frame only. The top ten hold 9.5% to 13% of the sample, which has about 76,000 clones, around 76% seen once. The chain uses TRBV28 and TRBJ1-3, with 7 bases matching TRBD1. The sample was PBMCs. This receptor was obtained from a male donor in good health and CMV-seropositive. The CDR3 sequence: CASSTGAGNTIYF. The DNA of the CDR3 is TGTGCCAGCAGTACAGGGGCTGGAAACACCATATATTTT.